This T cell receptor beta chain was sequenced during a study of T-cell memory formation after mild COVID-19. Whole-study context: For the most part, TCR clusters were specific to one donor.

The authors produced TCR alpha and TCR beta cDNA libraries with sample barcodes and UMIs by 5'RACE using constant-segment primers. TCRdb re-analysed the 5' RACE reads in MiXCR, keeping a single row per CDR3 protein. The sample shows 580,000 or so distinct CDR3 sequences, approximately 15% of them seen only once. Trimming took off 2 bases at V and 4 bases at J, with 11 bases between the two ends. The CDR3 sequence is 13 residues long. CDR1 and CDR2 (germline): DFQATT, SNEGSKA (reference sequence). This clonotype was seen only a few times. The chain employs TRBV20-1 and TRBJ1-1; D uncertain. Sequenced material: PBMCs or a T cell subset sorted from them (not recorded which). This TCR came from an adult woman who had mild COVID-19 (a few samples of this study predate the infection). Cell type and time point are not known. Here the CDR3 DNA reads TGCAGTGCTAGAAAGTCGGGTGGCACTGAAGCTTTCTTT. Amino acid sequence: CSARKSGGTEAFF.